This T cell receptor beta chain was profiled in a study of blood T cells in healthy people across ages. Notes on the study in general: TCR beta diversity correlated strongly with naive T cell percentage.

CDR1 and CDR2 (germline): SGHTS, YDEGEE. Trimming removed 0 bases at V and 3 bases at J, with 10 bases between. There are 15 residues in the CDR3. PBMCs, at least 7 million per sample, were isolated. In regard to this clonotype: Its antigen is undetermined.

Then a second PCR, running about 6 to 12 cycles, was carried out with a sample-barcoded 5' primer and a J-beta primer mix. TCRdb redid the calling of the 5' RACE reads with MiXCR, one entry per CDR3 protein. The sample shows about 1.5 million distinct CDR3 sequences, roughly 43% of them seen only once. The chain employs TRBV5-8 and TRBJ2-1; maybe TRBD2 (5 bases). The sequencing input was blood. The receptor was isolated from a woman younger than 30 in good health. The CDR3 DNA reads as TGTGCCAGCAGCTTGGCAATTAGCGTCTACAATGAGCAGTTCTTC. Protein product: CASSLAISVYNEQFF.